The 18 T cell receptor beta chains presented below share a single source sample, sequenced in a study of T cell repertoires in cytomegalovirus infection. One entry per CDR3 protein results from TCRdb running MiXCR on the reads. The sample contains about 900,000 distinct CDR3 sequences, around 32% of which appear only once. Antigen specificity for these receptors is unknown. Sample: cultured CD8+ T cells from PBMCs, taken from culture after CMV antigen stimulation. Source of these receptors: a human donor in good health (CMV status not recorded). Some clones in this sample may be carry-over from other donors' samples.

CDR3 sequence reads: CASSPIVELQETQYF. The CDR3 bases are TGTGCCAGCAGCCCGATAGTGGAACTCCAAGAGACCCAGTACTTC. The V gene is TRBV11-2, the J gene TRBJ2-5, with D unresolved. This CDR3 comprises 15 residues. V shed 5 bases and J shed 1 base, with 14 bases lying between them. Looked up from germline, CDR1 is SGHAT and CDR2 is FQNNGV.

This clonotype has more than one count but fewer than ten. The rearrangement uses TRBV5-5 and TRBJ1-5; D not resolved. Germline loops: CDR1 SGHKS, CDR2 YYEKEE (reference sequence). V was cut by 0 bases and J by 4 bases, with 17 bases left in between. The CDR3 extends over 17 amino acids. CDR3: CASSLEHSATFNQPQHF. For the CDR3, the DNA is TGTGCCAGCAGCTTGGAGCACTCTGCAACCTTTAATCAGCCCCAGCATTTT.

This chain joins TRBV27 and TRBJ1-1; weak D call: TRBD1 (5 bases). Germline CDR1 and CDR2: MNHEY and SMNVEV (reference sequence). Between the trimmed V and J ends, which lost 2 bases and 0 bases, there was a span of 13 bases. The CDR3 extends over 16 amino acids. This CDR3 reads CASSLDKGPLNTEAFF. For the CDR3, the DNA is TGTGCCAGCAGTTTAGACAAGGGGCCACTGAACACTGAAGCTTTCTTT.

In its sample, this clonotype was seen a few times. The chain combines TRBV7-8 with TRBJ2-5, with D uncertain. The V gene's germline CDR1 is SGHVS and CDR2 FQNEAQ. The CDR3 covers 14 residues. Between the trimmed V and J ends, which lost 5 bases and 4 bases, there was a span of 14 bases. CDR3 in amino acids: CASSTSTGRETQYF. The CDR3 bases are TGTGCCAGCAGCACCTCGACTGGGCGAGAGACCCAGTACTTC.

The CDR3 DNA reads as TGTGCCAGCACAACCAGAACGGCAGCCTACGAGCAGTACTTC. As protein: CASTTRTAAYEQYF. The chain joins TRBV12-3 or TRBV12-4 to TRBJ2-7; the D is unclear. This CDR3 comprises 14 residues. The V and J ends lost 7 bases and 2 bases respectively, with 15 bases between them.

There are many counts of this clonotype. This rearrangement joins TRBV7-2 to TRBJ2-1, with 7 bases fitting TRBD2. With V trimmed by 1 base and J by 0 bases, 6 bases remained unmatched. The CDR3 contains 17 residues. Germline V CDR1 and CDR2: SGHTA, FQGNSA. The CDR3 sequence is CASSLGSGDLSYNEQFF. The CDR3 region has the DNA TGTGCCAGCAGCTTAGGAAGCGGGGACCTCTCCTACAATGAGCAGTTCTTC.

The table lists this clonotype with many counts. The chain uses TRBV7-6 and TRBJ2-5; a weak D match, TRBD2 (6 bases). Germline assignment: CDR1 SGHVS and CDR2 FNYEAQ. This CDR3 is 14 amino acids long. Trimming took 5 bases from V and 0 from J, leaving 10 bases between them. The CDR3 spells CASSPLADQETQYF. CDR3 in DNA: TGTGCCAGCAGCCCACTAGCAGACCAAGAGACCCAGTACTTC.

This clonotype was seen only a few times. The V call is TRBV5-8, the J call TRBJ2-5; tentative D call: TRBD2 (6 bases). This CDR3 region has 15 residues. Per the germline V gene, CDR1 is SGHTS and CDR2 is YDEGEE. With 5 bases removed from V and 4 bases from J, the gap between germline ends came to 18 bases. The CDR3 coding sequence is TGTGCCAGCAGAATACTAAGTGGGGGGAGAGAGACCCAGTACTTC. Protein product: CASRILSGGRETQYF.

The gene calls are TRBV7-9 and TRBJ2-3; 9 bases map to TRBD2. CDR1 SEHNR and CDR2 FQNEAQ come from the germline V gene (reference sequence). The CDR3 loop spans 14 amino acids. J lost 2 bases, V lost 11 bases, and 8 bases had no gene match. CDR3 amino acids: CAGHSGGLTDTQYF. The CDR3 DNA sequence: TGTGCCGGCCATAGCGGGGGTCTCACAGATACGCAGTATTTT.

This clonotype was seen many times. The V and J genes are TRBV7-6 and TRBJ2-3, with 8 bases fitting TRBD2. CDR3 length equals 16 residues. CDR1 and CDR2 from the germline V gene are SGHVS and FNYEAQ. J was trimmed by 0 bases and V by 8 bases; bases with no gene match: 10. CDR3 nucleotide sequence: TGTGCCAGCGGCCCACGGCGGGGGGCCAGCACAGATACGCAGTATTTT. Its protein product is CASGPRRGASTDTQYF.

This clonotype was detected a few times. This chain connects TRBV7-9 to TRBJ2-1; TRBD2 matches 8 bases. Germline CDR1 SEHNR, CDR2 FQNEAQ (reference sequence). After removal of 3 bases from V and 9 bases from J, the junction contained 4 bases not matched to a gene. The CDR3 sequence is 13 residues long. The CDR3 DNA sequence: TGTGCCAGCAGCTTCGGGGGGGCCATTGAGCAGTTCTTC. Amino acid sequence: CASSFGGAIEQFF.

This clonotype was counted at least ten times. The CDR3 DNA reads TGTGCCAGCAGCTTACGGGGGGGGGGAGAGACCCAGTACTTC. It yields the protein CASSLRGGGETQYF. The rearrangement uses TRBV7-2 and TRBJ2-5; 8 bases align to TRBD2. Trimming removed 2 bases from V and 4 bases from J; junction bases left unmatched: 3. Germline CDR1 and CDR2: SGHTA and FQGNSA. There are 14 residues in the CDR3.

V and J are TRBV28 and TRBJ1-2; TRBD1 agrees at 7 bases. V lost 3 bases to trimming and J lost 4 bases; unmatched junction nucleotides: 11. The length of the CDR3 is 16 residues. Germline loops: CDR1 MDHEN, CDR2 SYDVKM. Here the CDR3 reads CASSLTLTGAGYGYTF. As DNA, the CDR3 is TGTGCCAGCAGTTTGACACTTACAGGGGCGGGCTATGGCTACACCTTC.

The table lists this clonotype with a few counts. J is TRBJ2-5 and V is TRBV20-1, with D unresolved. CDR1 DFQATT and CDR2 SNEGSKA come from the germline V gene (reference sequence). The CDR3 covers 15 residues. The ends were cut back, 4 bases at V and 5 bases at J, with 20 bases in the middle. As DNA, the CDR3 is TGCAGTGCTACGAACCCACAGCCTCTCCGGGAGACCCAGTACTTC. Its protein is CSATNPQPLRETQYF.

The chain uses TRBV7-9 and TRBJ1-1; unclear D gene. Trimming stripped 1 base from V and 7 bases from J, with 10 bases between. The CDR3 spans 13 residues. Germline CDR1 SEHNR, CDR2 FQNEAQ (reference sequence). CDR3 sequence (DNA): TGTGCCAGCAGCTTAGGGAAGACAAATGAAGCTTTCTTT. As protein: CASSLGKTNEAFF.

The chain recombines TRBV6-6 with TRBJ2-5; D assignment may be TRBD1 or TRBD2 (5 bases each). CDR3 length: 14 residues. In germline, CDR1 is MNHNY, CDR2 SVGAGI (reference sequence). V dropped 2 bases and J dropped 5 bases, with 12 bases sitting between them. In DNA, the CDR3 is TGTGCCAGCAGTTACGGGGGTTTTGACGAGACCCAGTACTTC. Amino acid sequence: CASSYGGFDETQYF.

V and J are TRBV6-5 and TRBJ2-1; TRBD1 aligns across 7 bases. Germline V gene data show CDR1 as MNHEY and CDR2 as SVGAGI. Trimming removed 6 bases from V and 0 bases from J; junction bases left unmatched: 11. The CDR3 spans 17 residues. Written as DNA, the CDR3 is TGTGCCAGCAGACGTAACGACAGGGAAGTCTCCTACAATGAGCAGTTCTTC. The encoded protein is CASRRNDREVSYNEQFF.

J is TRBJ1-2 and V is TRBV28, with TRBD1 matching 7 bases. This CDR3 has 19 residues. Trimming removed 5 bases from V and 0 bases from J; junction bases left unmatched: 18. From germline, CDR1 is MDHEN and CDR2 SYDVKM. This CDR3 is CASSRYRDRVNVANYGYTF. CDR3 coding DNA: TGTGCCAGCAGTCGATACAGAGACAGGGTGAACGTCGCTAACTATGGCTACACCTTC.